These 23 T cell receptor beta chains share one sample of origin, sequenced in a study of blood T cell repertoires in COVID-19. This table comes from immunoSEQ multiplex PCR, and its TCRdb copy is limited to in-frame clones, with some not included. The sample includes 360,000 or so clones, roughly 90% of them seen just once. Sequenced: PBMCs or T cells enriched from blood (not recorded which). The receptor source for this set is a woman aged 30 to 39 who had recovered from COVID-19.

The V call is TRBV7-8, the J call TRBJ1-1; 10 bases agree with TRBD1. The CDR3 extends over 15 amino acids. The trim removed 5 bases at V and 5 bases at J, leaving 8 bases unmatched. CDR1 SGHVS and CDR2 FQNEAQ come from the germline V gene. This CDR3 is CASSPRQGAQTEAFF. The CDR3 DNA reads as TGTGCCAGCAGCCCCAGACAGGGGGCGCAGACTGAAGCTTTCTTT.

The rearrangement links TRBV7-9 to TRBJ1-5; 8 nucleotides line up with TRBD1. The length of the CDR3 is 18 residues. Germline V CDR1 and CDR2: SEHNR, FQNEAQ (reference sequence). J lost 0 bases, V lost 8 bases, and 15 bases had no gene match. The CDR3 loop is CASCTEDRDFYSNQPQHF. Here the CDR3 DNA reads TGTGCCAGCTGCACCGAGGACAGGGACTTCTATAGCAATCAGCCCCAGCATTTT.

The chain employs TRBV12-3 or TRBV12-4 and TRBJ1-1; D is ambiguous. CDR3 length: 12 amino acids. The ends were cut back, 7 bases at V and 3 bases at J, with 9 bases in the middle. CDR3 sequence: CASTAADTEAFF. The CDR3 region has the DNA TGTGCCAGCACCGCGGCGGACACTGAAGCTTTCTTT.

The chain employs TRBV3-1 (or the pseudogene TRBV3-2) and TRBJ1-1; no firm D call. The CDR3 totals 11 residues. The germline CDR1 and CDR2 sequences are LGHDT and YNNKEL (reference sequence). Trimming left V 3 bases short and J 4 bases short, with 3 bases between. The CDR3 DNA follows: TGTGCCAGCAGCCACCTCACTGAAGCTTTCTTT. It yields the protein CASSHLTEAFF.

The gene calls are TRBV7-9 and TRBJ2-7; D might be TRBD2 (5 bases). Germline CDR1 reads SEHNR; CDR2 reads FQNEAQ (reference sequence). Trimming removed 5 bases from V and 2 bases from J, with 13 bases in between. The CDR3 extends over 14 amino acids. The CDR3 protein is CASSKTGRPYEQYF. As DNA, the CDR3 is TGTGCCAGCAGCAAGACGGGAAGACCCTACGAGCAGTACTTC.

This clone has only a few counts. The chain has TRBV5-6 and TRBJ2-4; D remains ambiguous. The CDR3 is 14 amino acids. Trimming stripped 0 bases from V and 0 bases from J, with 4 bases between. The germline CDR1 and CDR2 sequences are SGHDT and YYEEEE. The CDR3 loop is CASSLGRAKNIQYF. In nucleotides, the CDR3 is TGTGCCAGCAGCTTGGGGAGAGCCAAAAACATTCAGTACTTC.

This chain connects TRBV11-2 to TRBJ2-1, with D possibly matching TRBD2 (5 bases). CDR1 and CDR2 (germline): SGHAT, FQNNGV. The CDR3 is 10 residues long. V gave up 6 bases and J gave up 8 bases, with 5 bases separating them. CDR3 bases: TGTGCCAGCAGTAGCGATGAGCAGTTCTTC. Translated, it gives CASSSDEQFF.

The chain combines TRBV21-1 with TRBJ2-1; the table's TRBD2 call for D was not verified on the DNA. TRBV21-1 is a listed pseudogene. The CDR3 sequence is 17 residues long. The CDR3 bases are TGTGCCAGCAGCAGACCTACTAGCTCCTGCTCCTACAATGAGCAGTTCTTC. The encoded protein is CASSRPTSSCSYNEQFF.

The gene calls are TRBV25-1 and TRBJ2-3; D is unresolved. CDR1 MGHDK and CDR2 SYGVNS come from the germline V gene. V was cut by 1 base and J by 6 bases, with 5 bases left in between. This CDR3 region has 12 residues. CDR3: CASSESEDTQYF. The DNA for the CDR3 is TGTGCCAGCAGTGAATCGGAGGATACGCAGTATTTT.

This chain uses TRBV9 with TRBJ1-4, with unresolved D. The ends were cut back, 0 bases at V and 3 bases at J, with 9 bases in the middle. The CDR3 has 15 residues. CDR1 SGDLS and CDR2 YYNGEE come from the germline V gene. The CDR3 region has the DNA TGTGCCAGCAGCGTAGCGGCCGGGGCTAATGAAAAACTGTTTTTT. Amino acids: CASSVAAGANEKLFF.

J is TRBJ1-2 and V is TRBV19; possible D gene TRBD1, 5 bases. Germline V CDR1 and CDR2: LNHDA, SQIVND (reference sequence). V was trimmed by 7 bases and J by 4 bases, leaving 13 bases between them. CDR3 size: 13 residues. CDR3 DNA sequence: TGTGCCAGTACCCGAACAGGCCTCTATGGCTACACCTTC. This translates into CASTRTGLYGYTF. Drawing the rest from reference TRBV19 and TRBJ1-2, the complete variable domain is DGGITQSPKYLFRKEGQNVTLSCEQNLNHDAMYWYRQDPGQGLRLIYYSQIVNDFQKGDIAEGYSVSREKKESFPLTVTSAQKNPTAFYLCASTRTGLYGYTFGSGTRLTVV.

The rearrangement links TRBV6-1 to TRBJ2-7; a weak D match, TRBD1 (6 bases). Trimming pared 2 bases from V and 2 bases from J, leaving 16 bases between. Germline V lookup: CDR1 MNHNS, CDR2 SASEGT. The CDR3 length is 16 residues. For the CDR3, the DNA is TGTGCCAGCAGTGAACCGGGACACCGATTTGCCTACGAGCAGTACTTC. Residues: CASSEPGHRFAYEQYF.

The chain combines TRBV28 with TRBJ2-1; 10 bases are a match to TRBD2. The CDR3 is 15 amino acids. Germline V lookup: CDR1 MDHEN, CDR2 SYDVKM. The V segment lost 5 bases and the J segment 6 bases; nucleotides outside the gene matches: 7. CDR3 DNA sequence: TGTGCCAGCAGTCCTAGCGGGAGTGGTCGCAATGAGCAGTTCTTC. This sequence encodes CASSPSGSGRNEQFF.

CDR3 sequence (DNA): TGCGCCAGCAGCCAAGTAAGAGGACTAGCGTTCTATGAGCAGTTCTTC. Amino acid sequence: CASSQVRGLAFYEQFF. V is TRBV4-3 and J is TRBJ2-1; 9 bases match TRBD2. This CDR3 region has 16 residues. With V trimmed by 1 base and J by 8 bases, 9 bases remained unmatched. Germline lookup yields CDR1 LGHNA and CDR2 YSLEER.

This clone was observed a single time. The chain recombines TRBV4-1 with TRBJ2-5; perhaps TRBD2 as D (6 bases). This CDR3 region has 14 residues. Trimming took off 3 bases at V and 5 bases at J, with 13 bases between the two ends. Germline-derived CDR1 and CDR2 are MGHRA and YSYEKL. CDR3 DNA: TGCGCCAGCAGCCATTATACCGCGGGGGAGACCCAGTACTTC. Translating gives CASSHYTAGETQYF.

The chain has TRBV19 and TRBJ1-2; D gene unclear. Trimming shortened V by 3 bases and J by 8 bases, and 10 bases separated the two germline ends. This CDR3 comprises 12 residues. Per the germline V gene, CDR1 is LNHDA and CDR2 is SQIVND (reference sequence). The CDR3: CASSMGRVGYTF. CDR3 nucleotides: TGTGCCAGTAGTATGGGCCGCGTCGGCTACACCTTC. Based on the CDR3 plus reference TRBV19 and TRBJ1-2, the full variable domain is DGGITQSPKYLFRKEGQNVTLSCEQNLNHDAMYWYRQDPGQGLRLIYYSQIVNDFQKGDIAEGYSVSREKKESFPLTVTSAQKNPTAFYLCASSMGRVGYTFGSGTRLTVV.

This clone has only one observation. The rearrangement links TRBV27 to TRBJ1-5, with 9 bases fitting TRBD1. With 4 bases clipped from V and 7 bases from J, the junction kept 2 bases outside the gene matches. Germline V gene data show CDR1 as MNHEY and CDR2 as SMNVEV (reference sequence). The CDR3 covers 13 residues. The CDR3 DNA sequence: TGTGCCAGCAGTTGGGGACAGGGCCAGCCCCAGCATTTT. Translation gives CASSWGQGQPQHF.

This chain connects TRBV2 to TRBJ1-6, with D hard to call. CDR1 is SNHLY and CDR2 is FYNNEI in the germline V gene. CDR3 size: 15 residues. Trimming took off 4 bases at V and 0 bases at J, with 7 bases between the two ends. CDR3 sequence (DNA): TGTGCCAGCAGTGGCGGGAGCTCCTATAATTCACCCCTCCACTTT. Its protein is CASSGGSSYNSPLHF.

The V and J genes are TRBV23-1 and TRBJ2-5; D not resolved. TRBV23-1 is an ORF for which the function is uncertain. V lost 2 bases, J lost 0 bases, and 10 bases lay in between. The CDR3 has 15 amino acids. The chain's CDR3 is CASSQDTDHQETQYF. CDR3 bases: TGCGCCAGCAGTCAAGATACAGACCACCAAGAGACCCAGTACTTC.

This rearrangement joins TRBV6-5 to TRBJ1-2, with D possibly TRBD1 on 5 matching bases. Germline V lookup: CDR1 MNHEY, CDR2 SVGAGI. V lost 2 bases and J lost 8, with 15 bases in between. CDR3 length equals 14 residues. CDR3 bases: TGTGCCAGCAGTTACGGGTCCGGGGGGAGGGGCTACACCTTC. This translates into CASSYGSGGRGYTF.

J is TRBJ2-5 and V is TRBV4-1; TRBD2 might be the D (7 bases). The CDR3 sequence is 15 residues long. CDR1 is MGHRA and CDR2 is YSYEKL in the germline V gene. Trimming shortened V by 2 bases and J by 6 bases, and 16 bases separated the two germline ends. In DNA form, the CDR3 reads TGCGCCAGCAGCCAATGGGAGGGGGATCCACAGACCCAGTACTTC. It translates to CASSQWEGDPQTQYF.

This chain uses TRBV3-1 (or the pseudogene TRBV3-2) with TRBJ1-6; D gene uncertain. The V end lost 1 base, the J end lost 11 bases, and 12 bases lay between the germline ends. Per the germline V gene, CDR1 is LGHDT and CDR2 is YNNKEL (reference sequence). This CDR3 has 14 amino acids. CDR3: CASSQVGRSTPLHF. CDR3 bases: TGTGCCAGCAGCCAAGTGGGCAGGTCGACACCCCTCCACTTT.

The V call is TRBV4-3, the J call TRBJ1-6, with D possibly TRBD1 on 5 matching bases. CDR1 is LGHNA, CDR2 YSLEER, per germline. Trimming shortened V by 2 bases and J by 3 bases, and 8 bases separated the two germline ends. This CDR3 spans 15 amino acids. The CDR3 DNA reads as TGCGCCAGCAGCCAACGCAGGGACTATAATTCACCCCTCCACTTT. Its translation: CASSQRRDYNSPLHF.